The rows below give T cell receptor beta chains drawn from one sample of a study of beta chain features in type 1 diabetes. Sequencing was performed with immunoSEQ multiplex PCR; in TCRdb, only in-frame clones are kept and a portion is missing. Here the sample spans about 620,000 clones, roughly 15% being singletons. The source material was naive CD4+ T cells from blood. Receptor source: a young man in good health. Both conserved end residues are part of each CDR3. The D gene is left open where the match is weak. Clone size is shown for a subset of rows, as once, few, many or a class of expanded clone.

CDR3nt	CDR3aa	j_gene	v_gene	abundance	d_gene
TGTGCCAGCAGTTTATATCCCCCGGGAGCCCGCGATCAGCCCCAGCATTTT	CASSLYPPGARDQPQHF	TRBJ1-5	TRBV28	NA	NA
TGCAGCGTTTTGGATCAGGCGAGGAACACTGAAGCTTTCTTT	CSVLDQARNTEAFF	TRBJ1-1	TRBV29-1	few	NA
TGTGCCAGCAGCTCGAAGGGCGGGACTACGAATGAGCAGTTCTTC	CASSSKGGTTNEQFF	TRBJ2-1	TRBV28	NA	TRBD2
TGCGCCAGCAGCTTGAGGGAAAACACAGATACGCAGTATTTT	CASSLRENTDTQYF	TRBJ2-3	TRBV5-1	NA	NA
TGTGCCAGCAGCTCTAGGACAGATAATCAGCCCCAGCATTTT	CASSSRTDNQPQHF	TRBJ1-5	TRBV7-2	few	NA
TGTGCCAGCAGTGAAACCGAGACCCAGTACTTC	CASSETETQYF	TRBJ2-5	TRBV2	NA	NA
TGTGCCAGCAGTGATCGGACTAGCGGGAGTAGGTACGAGCAGTACTTC	CASSDRTSGSRYEQYF	TRBJ2-7	TRBV7-3	NA	TRBD2
TGTGCCAGCTCTCTAGGGACAGGGACCAACGAGCAGTACTTC	CASSLGTGTNEQYF	TRBJ2-7	TRBV18	NA	TRBD1
TGTGCCAGCAGGGGTACAGGGGGCGTCATAGGAGCTTTCTTT	CASRGTGGVIGAFF	TRBJ1-1	TRBV28	NA	TRBD1
TGCAGCGTTGCCCTGGACAAGAACACTGAAGCTTTCTTT	CSVALDKNTEAFF	TRBJ1-1	TRBV29-1	few	NA
TGTGCCAGCAGCCGCCAGACAGGGGAACGTAACGGGGAGCTGTTTTTT	CASSRQTGERNGELFF	TRBJ2-2	TRBV14	NA	TRBD1
TGTGCCAGCTCAAAGGCAGCGCCCAGTCTCCACGAGCAGTACTTC	CASSKAAPSLHEQYF	TRBJ2-7	TRBV9	few	NA
TGTGCCAGCAGCCAAGAACCCACCACGAGAACAGGGGGCAATGAGCAGTTCTTC	CASSQEPTTRTGGNEQFF	TRBJ2-1	TRBV4-2	NA	TRBD1
TGTGCCAGCAGCTTGACAGTGAACACTGAAGCTTTCTTT	CASSLTVNTEAFF	TRBJ1-1	TRBV7-9	few	NA
TGTGCCAGCCTCAGGGAAAACATTCAGTACTTC	CASLRENIQYF	TRBJ2-4	TRBV28	many	NA
TGTGCCTGCCGGAGGCCAGAGTATAATTCACCCCTCCACTTT	CACRRPEYNSPLHF	TRBJ1-6	TRBV19	few	NA
TGTGCCTGGAGTGTGTTGGACCTACGGTATTTT	CAWSVLDLRYF	TRBJ2-3	TRBV30	NA	NA
TGTGCCAGCAGTGCCGTGGACAGGGGGATCGCGGGCTACACCTTC	CASSAVDRGIAGYTF	TRBJ1-2	TRBV25-1	few	TRBD1
TGTGCCACCAAGGGTCGACGGACAGGGGAAGCTGGCTACACCTTC	CATKGRRTGEAGYTF	TRBJ1-2	TRBV6-5	few	TRBD1
TGTGCCAGCAGTTCGTGGGGTAGGGGTGAAAAACTGTTTTTT	CASSSWGRGEKLFF	TRBJ1-4	TRBV27	NA	NA
TGTGCCATCAGGTCCAGTGGGGGTGGAGTTGGCTACACCTTC	CAIRSSGGGVGYTF	TRBJ1-2	TRBV10-3	NA	NA
TGTGCCAGCAGTTCAGGGGGCTATGGCTACACCTTC	CASSSGGYGYTF	TRBJ1-2	TRBV28	NA	TRBD1
TGTGCCATCAGTGGGGTAACAATGAACACTGAAGCTTTCTTT	CAISGVTMNTEAFF	TRBJ1-1	TRBV10-3	few	NA
TGTGCCAGCAGTAGACGACAGGGGGCCGGAGATACGCAGTATTTT	CASSRRQGAGDTQYF	TRBJ2-3	TRBV25-1	few	TRBD1
TGTGCCAGCATGAGAGATAACTCCTACGAGCAGTACTTC	CASMRDNSYEQYF	TRBJ2-7	TRBV6-5	few	NA
TGTGCCATCAGTGCAACTAGCGGGGTCTACAATGAGCAGTTCTTC	CAISATSGVYNEQFF	TRBJ2-1	TRBV10-3	NA	TRBD2
TGCGCCAGCAGCCCTTCCCCGTACGCCGAGCAGTACTTC	CASSPSPYAEQYF	TRBJ2-7	TRBV4-1	NA	NA
TGTGCCAGCAGCCCAGAGTGGTTCGAGACCCAGTACTTC	CASSPEWFETQYF	TRBJ2-5	TRBV4-2	NA	NA
TGTGCCAGCAGCCAAATATCTGGAAGACTAGCGGGACCCGAGCAGTACTTC	CASSQISGRLAGPEQYF	TRBJ2-7	TRBV4-2	NA	TRBD2
TGTGCCAGCACCCTATCCCAGGGGCAATCTGGAAACACCATATATTTT	CASTLSQGQSGNTIYF	TRBJ1-3	TRBV28	NA	NA
TGTGCCAGCAATTCCGGGACAGGGTTCTCTGGAAACACCATATATTTT	CASNSGTGFSGNTIYF	TRBJ1-3	TRBV28	NA	TRBD1
TGTGCCAGCAGCTTACAGTCCGAAAACACTGAAGCTTTCTTT	CASSLQSENTEAFF	TRBJ1-1	TRBV7-9	NA	NA
TGTGCCAGCAGCCCCGGCCCACTACTAGCCAAAAACATTCAGTACTTC	CASSPGPLLAKNIQYF	TRBJ2-4	TRBV4-2	few	NA
TGTGCCAGCAGCTCGTCAACAAGCGGGACAGATACGCAGTATTTT	CASSSSTSGTDTQYF	TRBJ2-3	TRBV6-6	few	NA
TGCAGTGGCTCGGGCGACTACGAGCAGTACTTC	CSGSGDYEQYF	TRBJ2-7	TRBV20-1	NA	NA
TGTGCCAGTAGTCTGGGACAGGGGACCTACGAGCAGTACTTC	CASSLGQGTYEQYF	TRBJ2-7	TRBV19	once	TRBD1
TGTGCCAGCAGCGTAGGGGGAGCGTGGAGCACAGATACGCAGTATTTT	CASSVGGAWSTDTQYF	TRBJ2-3	TRBV9	NA	NA
TGCGCCAGCAGCTTGGACAGGGGTACCTACGAGCAGTACTTC	CASSLDRGTYEQYF	TRBJ2-7	TRBV5-1	few	TRBD1
TGTGCCAGCAGCTTAAGCCGGGAGGGGAGCAATGAGCAGTTCTTC	CASSLSREGSNEQFF	TRBJ2-1	TRBV7-2	NA	TRBD2
TGTGCCAGCAACCTACAGGGGGCCGCAGTTGAAGCTTTCTTT	CASNLQGAAVEAFF	TRBJ1-1	TRBV2	few	TRBD1
TGTGCCATCAGCGCCGGGACAGGGGTTACATCGAACGAGCAGTACTTC	CAISAGTGVTSNEQYF	TRBJ2-7	TRBV10-3	few	TRBD1
TGTGCCAGCTCACCTGGGGACAGGGGTACCTCTGGGGCCAACGTCCTGACTTTC	CASSPGDRGTSGANVLTF	TRBJ2-6	TRBV18	few	TRBD1
TGTGCCAGCAGCGTCTCCCCAGTTTATCAGCCCCAGCATTTT	CASSVSPVYQPQHF	TRBJ1-5	TRBV9	NA	NA
TGTGCCAGCAGCGTAGGGCAGGGGACAGGTTACACCTTC	CASSVGQGTGYTF	TRBJ1-2	TRBV9	few	TRBD1
TGTGCCAGCAGCCGATCGGACTACAATGAGCAGTTCTTC	CASSRSDYNEQFF	TRBJ2-1	TRBV11-3	NA	NA
TGTGCCAGCTCACGAGGACTAGCGGCCAGGGGAGATACGCAGTATTTT	CASSRGLAARGDTQYF	TRBJ2-3	TRBV18	few	TRBD2
TGTGCCAGCAGTAGTTTCGTACGACTTACCGACCGCTCCTACGAGCAGTACTTC	CASSSFVRLTDRSYEQYF	TRBJ2-7	TRBV28	NA	NA
TGTGCCAGCAGCTTGGGAGGGACTAGCGGGTACGGGGAGCTGTTTTTT	CASSLGGTSGYGELFF	TRBJ2-2	TRBV5-4	NA	TRBD2
TGTGCCAGCAGCAAACTAGCCGGCCAATCCTACGAGCAGTACTTC	CASSKLAGQSYEQYF	TRBJ2-7	TRBV21-1	few	NA
TGTGCCAGCAGCTCCGGACTAGGAGGCTACAATGAGCAGTTCTTC	CASSSGLGGYNEQFF	TRBJ2-1	TRBV5-4	few	TRBD2
TGTGCCAGCAGCCAAGTGGGGCTCCGCACAGATACGCAGTATTTT	CASSQVGLRTDTQYF	TRBJ2-3	TRBV14	NA	NA
TGTGCCAGCAGACTAGCGGGAGCCCACAATGAGCAGTTCTTC	CASRLAGAHNEQFF	TRBJ2-1	TRBV6-5	few	TRBD2